This is a list of T cell receptor beta chains from one sample in a study of cytomegalovirus exposure and HLA in healthy donors. The method was immunoSEQ multiplex PCR; TCRdb's version includes in-frame clones alone and lacks a portion of them. This sample yields under 140,000 clones, of which around 79% are seen a single time; under 1.5% belongs to the top ten. The sample was PBMCs. These receptor sequences come from a woman in her twenties or thirties in good health and CMV-seronegative. Each CDR3 is given with its conserved first and last residue.

V gene	J gene	CDR3 protein
TRBV7-9	TRBJ2-1	CASSRGIREAEQFF
TRBV7-9	TRBJ2-7	CASSLAAYEQYF
TRBV7-2	TRBJ2-7	CASSPDTGASGRYEQYF
TRBV5-4	TRBJ1-2	CASSLGGMPGQGAYYGYTF
TRBV9	TRBJ1-2	CASSAPGGTLNYGYTF
TRBV6-5	TRBJ2-3	CASSYPTGGGPGTQYF
TRBV28	TRBJ1-1	CASSLFHLSEEWSTEAFF
TRBV4-3	TRBJ2-3	CASSQDRLTDTQYF
TRBV11-3	TRBJ1-1	CASSFFGRTANTEAFF
TRBV6-1	TRBJ2-7	CASRVSSVSYEQYF
TRBV4-1	TRBJ1-3	CASSEDRGSGNTIYF
TRBV5-6	TRBJ1-1	CASSLFGTGNTEAFF
TRBV7-2	TRBJ2-5	CASSPGTSGGIETQYF
TRBV4-3	TRBJ1-4	CASSQVGPGTGEVANEKLFF
TRBV30	TRBJ1-5	CAWTMAGNNQPQHF
TRBV9	TRBJ2-7	CASSVEWLANEQYF
TRBV5-4	TRBJ1-2	CASTSQGGVGYTF
TRBV5-1	TRBJ2-2	CASSIDSTGELFF
TRBV4-1	TRBJ1-3	CASSRYTGAGAGNTIYF
TRBV4-1	TRBJ1-3	CASSQFWAVSGNTIYF
TRBV7-2	TRBJ1-6	CASSLAPGTGGSPLHF
TRBV30	TRBJ2-1	CALNRQSSYNEQFF
TRBV30	TRBJ1-3	CAWMSGSSGNTIYF
TRBV6-5	TRBJ2-5	CASRYRDRDVTQYF
TRBV6-5	TRBJ2-1	CASSDLPGGEQFF
TRBV29-1	TRBJ2-1	CSGQGRNEQFF
TRBV28	TRBJ1-2	CASDADRSIYGYTF
TRBV6-5	TRBJ1-1	CASSQPGVTEAFF
TRBV5-8	TRBJ1-1	CASRVEGRMRTEAFF
TRBV7-6	TRBJ2-7	CASSLAGRDSHSYEQYF
TRBV2	TRBJ2-1	CASSEEAVHNEQFF
TRBV4-3	TRBJ2-3	CASSRGLLMDTQYF
TRBV4-3	TRBJ1-3	CASSQDRTGVGNTIYF
TRBV15	TRBJ2-5	CATSRGGLAGTETQYF
TRBV28	TRBJ1-5	CASSLIGRGSNQPQHF
TRBV2	TRBJ1-1	CASSPDRGNTEAFF
TRBV29-1	TRBJ2-1	CTRYGTQGAREQFF
TRBV10-3	TRBJ2-2	CAIRGLAGESGNTGELFF
TRBV6-6	TRBJ2-3	CAVRTSGSLDTQYF
TRBV28	TRBJ2-7	CASSSTGGSYEQYF
TRBV4-1	TRBJ2-1	CASSPYSGSSYNEQFF
TRBV7-2	TRBJ2-1	CASSLVAGAYNEQFF
TRBV6-1	TRBJ2-1	CASSPTPRGMGEQFF
TRBV27	TRBJ1-1	CASSFGLQNTEAFF
TRBV28	TRBJ1-5	CASQQPGNSNQPQHF
TRBV4-1	TRBJ1-4	CASSQHPAGVEKLFF
TRBV13	TRBJ1-1	CASSPAGTGNTEAFF